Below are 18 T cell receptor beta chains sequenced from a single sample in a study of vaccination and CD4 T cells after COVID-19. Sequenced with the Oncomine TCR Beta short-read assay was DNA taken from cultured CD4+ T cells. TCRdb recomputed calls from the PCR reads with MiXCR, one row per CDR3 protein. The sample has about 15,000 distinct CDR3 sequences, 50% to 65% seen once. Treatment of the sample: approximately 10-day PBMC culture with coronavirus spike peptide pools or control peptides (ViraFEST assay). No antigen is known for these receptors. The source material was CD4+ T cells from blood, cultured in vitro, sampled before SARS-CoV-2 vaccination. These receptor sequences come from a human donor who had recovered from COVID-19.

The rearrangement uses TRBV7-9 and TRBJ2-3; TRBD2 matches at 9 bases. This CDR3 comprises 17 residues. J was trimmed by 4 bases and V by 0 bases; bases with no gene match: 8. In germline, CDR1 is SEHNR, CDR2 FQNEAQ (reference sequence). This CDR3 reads CASSLASGGATSDTQYF. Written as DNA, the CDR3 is TGTGCCAGCAGCTTAGCTAGCGGGGGCGCGACCTCAGATACGCAGTATTTT.

CDR3 residues: CSARGDGKYEQYF. CDR3 nucleotide sequence: TGCAGTGCTAGAGGGGACGGAAAGTACGAGCAGTACTTC. This chain links TRBV20-1 with TRBJ2-7; D may be TRBD1 or TRBD2 (5 bases each). The CDR3 runs to 13 residues. Germline V gene lookup returns CDR1 DFQATT and CDR2 SNEGSKA (reference sequence). V lost 1 base and J lost 4, with 11 bases in between.

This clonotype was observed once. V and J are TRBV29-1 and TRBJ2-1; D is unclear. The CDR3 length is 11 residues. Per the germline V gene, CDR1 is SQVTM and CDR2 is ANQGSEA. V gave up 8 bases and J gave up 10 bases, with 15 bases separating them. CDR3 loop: CSPGRADEQFF. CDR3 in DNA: TGCAGCCCCGGAAGGGCCGACGAGCAGTTCTTC.

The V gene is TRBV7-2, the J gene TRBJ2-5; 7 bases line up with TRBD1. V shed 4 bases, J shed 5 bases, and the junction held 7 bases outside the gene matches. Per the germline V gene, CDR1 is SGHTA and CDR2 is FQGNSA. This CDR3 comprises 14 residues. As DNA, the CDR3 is TGTGCCAGCAGCTCCAGACAGGGCCGGGAGACCCAGTACTTC. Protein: CASSSRQGRETQYF.

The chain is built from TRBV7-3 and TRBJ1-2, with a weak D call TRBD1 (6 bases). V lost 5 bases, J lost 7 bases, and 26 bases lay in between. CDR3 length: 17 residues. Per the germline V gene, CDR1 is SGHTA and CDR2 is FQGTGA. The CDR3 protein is CASSPTHRDTVLAGYTF. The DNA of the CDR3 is TGTGCCAGCAGCCCCACCCACCGGGACACCGTTCTAGCTGGCTACACCTTC.

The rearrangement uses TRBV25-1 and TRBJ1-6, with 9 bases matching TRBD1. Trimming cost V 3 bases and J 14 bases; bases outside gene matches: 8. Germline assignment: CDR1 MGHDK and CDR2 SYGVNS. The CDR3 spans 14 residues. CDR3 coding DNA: TGTGCCAGCAGTGAGGGACAGGGACCTTTGACCCTCCACTTT. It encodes CASSEGQGPLTLHF.

The DNA of the CDR3 is TGTGCCCTGGGCCTCGGGACTAGCGGGGGAGGAGAGACCCAGTACTTC. This translates into CALGLGTSGGGETQYF. The chain joins TRBV2 to TRBJ2-5; 14 bases match TRBD2. CDR1 and CDR2 from the germline V gene are SNHLY and FYNNEI. The junction had 12 bases not matched to a gene; V was cut back by 11 bases and J by 4 bases. The CDR3 sequence is 16 residues long.

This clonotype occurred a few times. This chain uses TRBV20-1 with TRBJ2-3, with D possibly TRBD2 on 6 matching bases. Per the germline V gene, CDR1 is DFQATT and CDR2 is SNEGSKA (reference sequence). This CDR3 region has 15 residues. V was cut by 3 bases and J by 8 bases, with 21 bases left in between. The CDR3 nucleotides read TGCAGTGCTAGCCCTTCGAAGGGACTTCTCGGTACGCAGTATTTT. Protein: CSASPSKGLLGTQYF.

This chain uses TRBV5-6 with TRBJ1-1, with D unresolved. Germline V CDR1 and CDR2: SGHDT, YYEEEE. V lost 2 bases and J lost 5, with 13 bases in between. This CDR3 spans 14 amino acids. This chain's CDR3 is CASSFSADGTEAFF. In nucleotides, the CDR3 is TGTGCCAGCAGCTTTTCGGCGGATGGTACTGAAGCTTTCTTT. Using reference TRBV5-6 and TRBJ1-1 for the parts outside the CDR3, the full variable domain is DAGVTQSPTHLIKTRGQQVTLRCSPKSGHDTVSWYQQALGQGPQFIFQYYEEEERQRGNFPDRFSGHQFPNYSSELNVNALLLGDSALYLCASSFSADGTEAFFGQGTRLTVV.

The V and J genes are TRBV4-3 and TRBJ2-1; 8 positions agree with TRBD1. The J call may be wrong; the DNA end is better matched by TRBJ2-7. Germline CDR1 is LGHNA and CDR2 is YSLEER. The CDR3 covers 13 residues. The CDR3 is CASSRGQGYEQYF. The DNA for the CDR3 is TGCGCCAGCAGCCGAGGACAGGGCTACGAGCAGTACTTC.

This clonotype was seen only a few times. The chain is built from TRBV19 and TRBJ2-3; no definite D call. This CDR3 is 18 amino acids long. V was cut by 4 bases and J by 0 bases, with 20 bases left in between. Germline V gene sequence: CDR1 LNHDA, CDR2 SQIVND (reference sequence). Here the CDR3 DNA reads TGTGCCAGTAGTACTAACCCCGGAGAGACCCTTAGCACAGATACGCAGTATTTT. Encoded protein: CASSTNPGETLSTDTQYF.

CDR3 DNA sequence: TGTGCCAGCAGCTTAGTAACAGGGTCGGGAGGGTGGAATGAGCAGTTCTTC. It codes for CASSLVTGSGGWNEQFF. V is TRBV7-9 and J is TRBJ2-1, with 8 bases that match TRBD2. V trimming: 1 base; J trimming: 7 bases; junction bases outside the gene matches: 12. From germline, CDR1 is SEHNR and CDR2 FQNEAQ (reference sequence). The CDR3 is 17 amino acids.

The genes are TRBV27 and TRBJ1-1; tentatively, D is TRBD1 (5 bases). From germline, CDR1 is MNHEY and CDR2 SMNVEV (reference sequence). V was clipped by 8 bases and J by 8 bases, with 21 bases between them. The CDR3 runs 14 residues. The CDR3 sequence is CASRLSRQSTEAFF. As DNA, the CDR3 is TGTGCCAGCCGTCTAAGCCGACAGTCTACAGAAGCTTTCTTT.

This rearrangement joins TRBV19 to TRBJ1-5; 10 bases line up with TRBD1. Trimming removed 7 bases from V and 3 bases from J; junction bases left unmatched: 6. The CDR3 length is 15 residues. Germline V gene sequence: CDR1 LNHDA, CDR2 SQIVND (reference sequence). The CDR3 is CASNGQGGINQPQHF. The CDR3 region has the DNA TGTGCCAGTAACGGACAGGGGGGGATCAATCAGCCCCAGCATTTT. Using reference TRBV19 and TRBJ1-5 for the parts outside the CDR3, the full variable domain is DGGITQSPKYLFRKEGQNVTLSCEQNLNHDAMYWYRQDPGQGLRLIYYSQIVNDFQKGDIAEGYSVSREKKESFPLTVTSAQKNPTAFYLCASNGQGGINQPQHFGDGTRLSIL.

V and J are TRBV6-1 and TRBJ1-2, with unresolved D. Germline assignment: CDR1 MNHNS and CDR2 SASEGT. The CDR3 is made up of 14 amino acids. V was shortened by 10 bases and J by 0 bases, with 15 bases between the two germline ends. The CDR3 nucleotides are TGTGCCATCCCGGAAGAGAAGGCTAACTATGGCTACACCTTC. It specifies CAIPEEKANYGYTF.

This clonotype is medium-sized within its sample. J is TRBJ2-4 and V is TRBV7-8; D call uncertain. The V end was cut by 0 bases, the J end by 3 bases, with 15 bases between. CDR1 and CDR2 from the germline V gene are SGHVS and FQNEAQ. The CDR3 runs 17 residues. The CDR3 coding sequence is TGTGCCAGCAGCTTAGCGTTGGGCCCCCCTAGCAAAAACATTCAGTACTTC. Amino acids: CASSLALGPPSKNIQYF. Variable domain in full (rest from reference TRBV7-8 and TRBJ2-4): GAGVSQSPRYKVAKRGQDVALRCDPISGHVSLFWYQQALGQGPEFLTYFQNEAQLDKSGLPSDRFFAERPEGSVSTLKIQRTQQEDSAVYLCASSLALGPPSKNIQYFGAGTRLSVL.

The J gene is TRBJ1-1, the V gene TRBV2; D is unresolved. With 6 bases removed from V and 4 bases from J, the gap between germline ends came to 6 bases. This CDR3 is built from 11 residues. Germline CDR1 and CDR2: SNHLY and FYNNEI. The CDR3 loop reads CASRVATEAFF. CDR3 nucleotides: TGTGCCAGCAGGGTCGCCACTGAAGCTTTCTTT.

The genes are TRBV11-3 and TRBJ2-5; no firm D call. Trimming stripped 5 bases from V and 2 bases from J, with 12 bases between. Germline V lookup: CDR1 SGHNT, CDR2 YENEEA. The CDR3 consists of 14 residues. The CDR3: CASSNTLLQETQYF. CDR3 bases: TGTGCCAGCAGCAATACACTTTTGCAAGAGACCCAGTACTTC. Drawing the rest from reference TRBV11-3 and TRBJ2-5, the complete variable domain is EAGVVQSPRYKIIEKKQPVAFWCNPISGHNTLYWYLQNLGQGPELLIRYENEEAVDDSQLPKDRFSAERLKGVDSTLKIQPAELGDSAVYLCASSNTLLQETQYFGPGTRLLVL.